This record looks at one TCR beta chain sequence and its context. The data are from a study of blood T cell repertoires in COVID-19. Cohorts were assigned according to the clinical history that participants reported. Before they entered the study, exposed participants had met a COVID-19 case within 2 weeks. CDR3 size: 16 residues. Germline V gene sequence: CDR1 SNHLY, CDR2 FYNNEI. Trimming at V came to 6 bases and at J to 1 base, leaving 8 bases not matched to a gene. Source study methods: Estimates of nucleated cell counts were drawn from the amplification of reference gene primers. Using immunoSEQ multiplex PCR, the repertoire was profiled, and TCRdb retains in-frame clones only, with some absent. V and J calls and clone size come straight from that table; D and trimming were deduced from the DNA. The sample lists approximately 310,000 clones; 85% were seen once.

The TCR sequence derives from a woman in her twenties or thirties who had been exposed to COVID-19. Sequences were obtained from PBMCs or T cells enriched from blood (not recorded which). The rearrangement links TRBV2 to TRBJ2-2; 7 nucleotides line up with TRBD1. CDR3 loop: CASRDRGQENTGELFF. CDR3 DNA: TGTGCCAGCAGAGACCGCGGACAGGAGAACACCGGGGAGCTGTTTTTT.